Listed here are 15 T cell receptor beta chains from one sample, sequenced in a study of Graves' ophthalmopathy and Graves' hyperthyroidism. RNA transcripts provided the template for amplifying TCR beta CDR3 regions. An opening RT-PCR round employed HTBI primers and preceded a second-round multiplex PCR. TCRdb re-called the multiplex PCR reads with MiXCR, one entry per CDR3 protein. Here the sample spans roughly 1.1 million distinct CDR3 sequences, 35% to 40% being singletons. The sample taken for sequencing was peripheral blood or thyroid tissue (not recorded which). Receptors were obtained from an adult man with Graves' hyperthyroidism.

The chain combines TRBV29-1 with TRBJ1-1, with D possibly TRBD1 on 5 matching bases. CDR1 is SQVTM, CDR2 ANQGSEA, per germline. Trimming stripped 5 bases from V and 3 bases from J, with 10 bases between. CDR3 length equals 12 residues. CDR3 sequence reads: CSVQGLHTEAFF. CDR3 coding DNA: TGCAGCGTTCAGGGCTTGCACACTGAAGCTTTCTTT.

This chain links TRBV13 with TRBJ2-5; D perhaps matches TRBD1 (5 bases). Between the trimmed V and J ends, which lost 5 bases and 11 bases, there was a span of 18 bases. Germline V gene sequence: CDR1 PRHDT, CDR2 FYEKMQ (reference sequence). The CDR3 is made up of 13 amino acids. The DNA for the CDR3 is TGTGCCAGCAGCACACCCCGACAGACAGAGCAGTACTTC. Residues: CASSTPRQTEQYF.

This clonotype was picked up a small number of times. This CDR3 reads CASSTPTRNTGELFF. The DNA for the CDR3 is TGTGCCAGCAGCACCCCGACTAGAAACACCGGGGAGCTGTTTTTT. The chain employs TRBV7-3 and TRBJ2-2, with a possible D match to TRBD2 (6 bases). CDR3 length: 15 residues. CDR1 and CDR2 from the germline V gene are SGHTA and FQGTGA. Trimming pared 5 bases from V and 2 bases from J, leaving 12 bases between.

The chain combines TRBV24-1 with TRBJ1-2, with 11 nucleotides matching TRBD1. V dropped 2 bases and J dropped 7; count of bases not matched to a gene: 2. There are 14 residues in the CDR3. CDR1 is KGHDR and CDR2 is SFDVKD in the germline V gene. CDR3 bases: TGTGCCACCAGTGATTGGACAGGGGGCCGTGGCTACACCTTC. It specifies CATSDWTGGRGYTF.

The sample holds many counts of this clonotype. The chain is built from TRBV7-8 and TRBJ1-4; TRBD1 matches 8 bases. V dropped 4 bases and J dropped 4; count of bases not matched to a gene: 5. The V gene's germline CDR1 is SGHVS and CDR2 FQNEAQ. This CDR3 contains 15 residues. The CDR3 sequence: CASSSRTGRNEKLFF. CDR3 in DNA: TGTGCCAGCAGCTCTAGGACAGGGCGTAATGAAAAACTGTTTTTT.

This clonotype was detected ten times or more. The V gene is TRBV7-9, the J gene TRBJ2-5; no definite D call. V was trimmed by 7 bases and J by 8 bases, leaving 20 bases between them. Germline CDR1 SEHNR, CDR2 FQNEAQ (reference sequence). The CDR3 has 14 residues. CDR3: CASTSDPSSSTQYF. In nucleotides, the CDR3 is TGTGCCAGCACCTCGGACCCTTCGTCCTCTACCCAGTACTTC. Supplemented by reference TRBV7-9 and TRBJ2-5, the full variable domain reads DTGVSQNPRHKITKRGQNVTFRCDPISEHNRLYWYRQTLGQGPEFLTYFQNEAQLEKSRLLSDRFSAERPKGSFSTLEIQRTEQGDSAMYLCASTSDPSSSTQYFGPGTRLLVL.

J is TRBJ1-6 and V is TRBV7-1; D not resolved. TRBV7-1 is designated an ORF whose function remains uncertain. V was clipped by 6 bases and J by 0 bases, with 12 bases between them. The CDR3 covers 16 residues. CDR3 region: CASSRSWSSYNSPLHF. The CDR3 nucleotides read TGTGCCAGCAGTCGGAGCTGGAGCTCCTATAATTCACCCCTCCACTTT.

The sample holds a few counts of this clonotype. This chain links TRBV10-3 with TRBJ1-3, with D maybe TRBD1 (6 bases). V was trimmed by 7 bases and J by 0 bases, leaving 7 bases between them. This CDR3 has 13 amino acids. Germline assignment: CDR1 ENHRY and CDR2 SYGVKD. DNA of the CDR3: TGTGCCATCAAGGGGGTCTCTGGAAACACCATATATTTT. It codes for CAIKGVSGNTIYF.

This rearrangement joins TRBV4-3 to TRBJ2-7, with D uncertain. V lost 0 bases and J lost 7, with 13 bases in between. Germline lookup yields CDR1 LGHNA and CDR2 YSLEER. The CDR3 runs to 14 residues. As DNA, the CDR3 is TGCGCCAGCAGCCAAGATCGTGTTAGTGGGGAGCAGTACTTC. Translated, it gives CASSQDRVSGEQYF.

V is TRBV5-1 and J is TRBJ1-2, with 8 bases matching TRBD1. In germline, CDR1 is SGHRS, CDR2 YFSETQ. The CDR3 runs 16 residues. V shed 4 bases and J 7 bases; nucleotides not matched to a gene: 15. The CDR3, as DNA: TGCGCCAGCAGCCCGGACCCCGACAGGGGAATGGGTGGCTACACCTTC. Amino acid sequence: CASSPDPDRGMGGYTF.

The chain carries TRBV2 and TRBJ2-7; 7 bases are shared with TRBD1. The germline V gene encodes CDR1 SNHLY and CDR2 FYNNEI. V trimming: 4 bases; J trimming: 7 bases; junction bases outside the gene matches: 4. The CDR3 consists of 12 residues. The CDR3 nucleotides read TGTGCCAGCAGTGTTAGCAGGGGGGAGCAGTACTTC. Encoded protein: CASSVSRGEQYF.

V usage is TRBV29-1 and J usage is TRBJ2-5; D is unresolved. The germline CDR1 and CDR2 sequences are SQVTM and ANQGSEA. Between the trimmed V and J ends, which lost 7 bases and 1 base, there was a span of 13 bases. The CDR3 covers 13 residues. This CDR3 reads CSAPGGLQETQYF. The CDR3 DNA follows: TGCAGCGCCCCGGGCGGCCTCCAAGAGACCCAGTACTTC.

The chain links TRBV4-1 to TRBJ2-3; D not resolved. V lost 6 bases and J lost 7, with 14 bases in between. CDR1 is MGHRA, CDR2 YSYEKL, per germline. This CDR3 is 13 amino acids long. CDR3 DNA sequence: TGCGCCAGCAGTGCCGACCTAATGCATACGCAGTATTTT. Encoded protein: CASSADLMHTQYF.

This clonotype was counted many times. The V gene is TRBV20-1, the J gene TRBJ2-7; perhaps TRBD2 as D (6 bases). V lost 5 bases and J lost 4, with 21 bases in between. In germline, CDR1 is DFQATT, CDR2 SNEGSKA (reference sequence). The CDR3 contains 15 residues. In DNA, the CDR3 is TGCAGTGCTTCCCAGTTCGGAGGGAGTGGGTACGAGCAGTACTTC. As protein: CSASQFGGSGYEQYF.

The chain joins TRBV7-6 to TRBJ2-7; no definite D call. This CDR3 has 14 residues. The V end lost 6 bases, the J end lost 0 bases, and 12 bases lay between the germline ends. The germline gives CDR1 SGHVS, CDR2 FNYEAQ. CDR3 DNA: TGTGCCAGCAGTCGTCGCAGGCTCTCCTACGAGCAGTACTTC. Encoded protein: CASSRRRLSYEQYF.